Presented here are 21 T cell receptor beta chains from one specimen sequenced in a study of T cells in Graves' hyperthyroidism and ophthalmopathy. Amplified TCR beta CDR3 regions derived from RNA transcripts. TCR CDR3 underwent first-round RT-PCR with the HTBI primer set. TCRdb reprocessed the multiplex PCR reads with MiXCR, giving one entry per CDR3 protein. The sample has a few hundred thousand distinct CDR3 sequences; 15% to 19% are singletons. The sequenced sample consisted of blood. The receptor set was obtained from a woman aged 18-29 years with Graves' hyperthyroidism.

This clonotype was recorded many times. The chain uses TRBV10-1 and TRBJ2-3; D not resolved. Trimming removed 6 bases at V and 5 bases at J, with 15 bases between. Germline CDR1 and CDR2: WNHNN and SYGVQD (reference sequence). This CDR3 contains 14 residues. CDR3 amino acids: CASSASSGQDTQYF. The DNA for the CDR3 is TGCGCCAGCAGCGCCTCTTCCGGGCAAGATACGCAGTATTTT.

The V and J genes are TRBV20-1 and TRBJ2-1; TRBD2 matches 14 bases. Germline assignment: CDR1 DFQATT and CDR2 SNEGSKA (reference sequence). J was trimmed by 7 bases and V by 5 bases; bases with no gene match: 4. The CDR3 length is 14 residues. The CDR3, as DNA: TGCAGTGCTGATGGACTAGCGGGAGGAAATGAGCAGTTCTTC. Amino acids: CSADGLAGGNEQFF.

This clonotype was seen at least ten times. This chain links TRBV27 with TRBJ2-3; maybe TRBD1 (6 bases). Trimming pared 5 bases from V and 0 bases from J, leaving 18 bases between. CDR1 and CDR2 from the germline V gene are MNHEY and SMNVEV (reference sequence). The CDR3 has 17 amino acids. CDR3 amino acids: CASSPLGASPSTDTQYF. In DNA form, the CDR3 reads TGTGCCAGCAGTCCGCTGGGGGCATCCCCTAGCACAGATACGCAGTATTTT.

The chain carries TRBV10-3 and TRBJ2-5; D might be TRBD1 or TRBD2, each matching 5 bases. Germline V gene sequence: CDR1 ENHRY, CDR2 SYGVKD. V was pared by 5 bases and J by 3 bases, with 10 bases between. The CDR3 sequence is 13 residues long. CDR3 region: CAISLQGEETQYF. In nucleotides, the CDR3 is TGTGCCATCAGTCTGCAGGGAGAAGAGACCCAGTACTTC.

This rearrangement joins TRBV25-1 to TRBJ2-3; maybe TRBD2 (6 bases). CDR3 length equals 15 residues. CDR1 and CDR2 (germline): MGHDK, SYGVNS. V lost 0 bases and J 3 bases, leaving 10 bases between the germline ends. Written as DNA, the CDR3 is TGTGCCAGCAGTGAATACCGGGGGATGACAGATACGCAGTATTTT. Translating it yields CASSEYRGMTDTQYF.

The table lists this clonotype with many counts. The chain has TRBV24-1 and TRBJ2-1, with 7 bases that match TRBD1. This CDR3 comprises 14 residues. Germline V gives CDR1 KGHDR, CDR2 SFDVKD. V was clipped by 4 bases and J by 4 bases; unmatched bases: 3. CDR3: CATSEGDSYNEQFF. Here the CDR3 DNA reads TGTGCCACCAGTGAGGGGGACAGTTACAATGAGCAGTTCTTC.

This clonotype has at least ten counts. V gene TRBV2 combines with J gene TRBJ1-1; a possible D gene is TRBD1 (6 bases). This CDR3 is 13 amino acids long. Trimming shortened V by 5 bases and J by 5 bases, and 12 bases separated the two germline ends. Germline-derived CDR1 and CDR2 are SNHLY and FYNNEI. The CDR3 here is CASSLRGPTEAFF. The CDR3 bases are TGTGCCAGCAGTCTACGGGGGCCGACTGAAGCTTTCTTT.

This clonotype came up many times. This rearrangement joins TRBV20-1 to TRBJ1-2; TRBD1 aligns across 11 bases. The CDR3 length is 14 residues. After removal of 3 bases from V and 5 bases from J, the junction contained 5 bases not matched to a gene. Germline V CDR1 and CDR2: DFQATT, SNEGSKA (reference sequence). CDR3 residues: CSARGGQGEYGYTF. The CDR3 region has the DNA TGCAGTGCTAGGGGGGGACAGGGGGAGTATGGCTACACCTTC.

This clonotype was seen a handful of times. The chain employs TRBV12-3 or TRBV12-4 and TRBJ1-1; tentative D call: TRBD1 (5 bases). Trimming took off 7 bases at V and 0 bases at J, with 12 bases between the two ends. CDR3 size: 14 residues. Here the CDR3 DNA reads TGTGCCAGCACCCGGGGCCGGTTGAACACTGAAGCTTTCTTT. The encoded protein is CASTRGRLNTEAFF.

The rearrangement links TRBV5-1 to TRBJ1-5, with TRBD1 identical over 8 bases. Germline V gives CDR1 SGHRS, CDR2 YFSETQ. The junction had 5 bases not matched to a gene; V was cut back by 0 bases and J by 6 bases. This CDR3 is 15 amino acids long. CDR3 nucleotide sequence: TGCGCCAGCAGCTTGGTCGGACAGGGCGGTCAGCCCCAGCATTTT. This encodes CASSLVGQGGQPQHF.

This clonotype was seen many times. The chain joins TRBV27 to TRBJ2-5; weak D call: TRBD1 (6 bases). CDR1 and CDR2 from the germline V gene are MNHEY and SMNVEV (reference sequence). Trimming took 4 bases from V and 5 from J, leaving 14 bases between them. This CDR3 comprises 14 residues. CDR3 bases: TGTGCCAGCAGTTCCGACAGGCCGGGGGAGACCCAGTACTTC. Protein sequence: CASSSDRPGETQYF.

This chain connects TRBV11-2 to TRBJ2-3; maybe TRBD2 (6 bases). There are 14 residues in the CDR3. Germline V CDR1 and CDR2: SGHAT, FQNNGV. V was cut by 1 base and J by 14 bases, with 19 bases left in between. CDR3 loop: CASSLAGAVNSPYF. The DNA of the CDR3 is TGTGCCAGCAGCTTAGCGGGAGCGGTAAATAGTCCGTATTTT. Full variable domain (missing parts from reference TRBV11-2 and TRBJ2-3): EAGVAQSPRYKIIEKRQSVAFWCNPISGHATLYWYQQILGQGPKLLIQFQNNGVVDDSQLPKDRFSAERLKGVDSTLKIQPAKLEDSAVYLCASSLAGAVNSPYFGPGTRLTVL.

V usage is TRBV18 and J usage is TRBJ1-6; D gene ambiguous. Trimming removed 5 bases from V and 8 bases from J, with 7 bases in between. In germline, CDR1 is KGHSH, CDR2 LQKENI. The CDR3 runs to 12 residues. The chain's CDR3 is CASSTVDSPLHF. Here the CDR3 DNA reads TGTGCCAGCTCAACCGTGGATTCACCCCTCCACTTT. Based on the CDR3 plus reference TRBV18 and TRBJ1-6, the full variable domain is NAGVMQNPRHLVRRRGQEARLRCSPMKGHSHVYWYRQLPEEGLKFMVYLQKENIIDESGMPKERFSAEFPKEGPSILRIQQVVRGDSAAYFCASSTVDSPLHFGNGTRLTVT.

J is TRBJ2-1 and V is TRBV6-1; 8 bases line up with TRBD1. Looked up from germline, CDR1 is MNHNS and CDR2 is SASEGT. The CDR3 loop spans 20 amino acids. The junction had 20 bases not matched to a gene; V was cut back by 2 bases and J by 5 bases. The CDR3: CASSERVLGTGRKRDNEQFF. The CDR3 bases are TGTGCCAGCAGTGAAAGAGTACTGGGGACAGGACGAAAGAGGGACAATGAGCAGTTCTTC.

This clonotype was seen more than once but under ten times. The V and J genes are TRBV5-1 and TRBJ1-1, with TRBD1 matching 7 bases. V shed 3 bases and J 5 bases; nucleotides not matched to a gene: 13. Germline V gives CDR1 SGHRS, CDR2 YFSETQ. The CDR3 runs 16 residues. The CDR3 nucleotides read TGCGCCAGCAGCTCCCAACAGGGGCCGCCGTGGACTGAAGCTTTCTTT. Translation: CASSSQQGPPWTEAFF.

Concerning this clonotype itself: A single base separates this from a much larger clone, so it may be a read error. V gene TRBV20-1 combines with J gene TRBJ1-5, with TRBD1 as a possible D gene (5 bases). Trimming pared 0 bases from V and 1 base from J, leaving 16 bases between. Looked up from germline, CDR1 is DFQATT and CDR2 is SNEGSKA (reference sequence). The CDR3 extends over 17 amino acids. The CDR3 here is CSARDWGESGSNQPQHF. The CDR3 DNA reads TGCAGTGCTAGAGATTGGGGGGAATCGGGGAGCAATCAGCCCCAGCATTTT.

This clonotype was detected only a few times. The rearrangement joins TRBV24-1 to TRBJ1-5; D perhaps matches TRBD1 (6 bases). The CDR3 consists of 14 residues. In germline, CDR1 is KGHDR, CDR2 SFDVKD. V was clipped by 2 bases and J by 6 bases, with 10 bases between them. This chain's CDR3 is CATSDSGASQPQHF. CDR3 DNA: TGTGCCACCAGTGATTCAGGGGCGAGTCAGCCCCAGCATTTT.

The chain couples TRBV6-1 to TRBJ1-1, with 12 bases identical to TRBD1. Germline assignment: CDR1 MNHNS and CDR2 SASEGT. The CDR3 consists of 20 residues. After removal of 5 bases from V and 0 bases from J, the junction contained 16 bases not matched to a gene. CDR3 DNA: TGTGCCAGCAGTCCCATAATCCGGGACAGGGGGCTTGGGATGAACACTGAAGCTTTCTTT. Its translation is CASSPIIRDRGLGMNTEAFF.

This clonotype was counted once. This may be a read error, as it is one base from a much larger clone. This sequence joins TRBV20-1 and TRBJ1-2; TRBD1 agrees at 8 bases. Per the germline V gene, CDR1 is DFQATT and CDR2 is SNEGSKA (reference sequence). The CDR3 totals 13 residues. CDR3 in amino acids: CSARTGWNYGHTF. The CDR3 nucleotides are TGCAGTGCACGGACAGGGTGGAACTATGGCCACACCTTC.

In its sample, this clonotype was seen many times. V usage is TRBV29-1 and J usage is TRBJ1-1, with D perhaps TRBD1 (6 bases). Between the trimmed V and J ends, which lost 6 bases and 2 bases, there was a span of 13 bases. This CDR3 has 13 residues. CDR1 and CDR2 (germline): SQVTM, ANQGSEA. The chain's CDR3 is CSVGTMSNTEAFF. CDR3 bases: TGCAGCGTCGGGACAATGAGTAACACTGAAGCTTTCTTT.

This clonotype turned up a few times. J is TRBJ1-5 and V is TRBV9; TRBD1 might be the D (5 bases). CDR1 SGDLS and CDR2 YYNGEE come from the germline V gene. The length of the CDR3 is 13 residues. V was shortened by 2 bases and J by 5 bases, with 8 bases between the two germline ends. The CDR3 reads CASSVGHDQPQHF. The CDR3 DNA is TGTGCCAGCAGCGTGGGGCATGATCAGCCCCAGCATTTT.